The 11 T cell receptor beta chains presented below share a single source sample, sequenced in a study of long-term antiretroviral therapy in people with HIV. The assay, immunoSEQ v3.0, was run at survey level. Some clones are missing from TCRdb's copy, which holds only in-frame ones; the method was immunoSEQ multiplex PCR. The sample has nearly 50,000 clones, around 80% seen once; the top ten hold under 3%. Sequenced material: unsorted PBMCs, taken 0.8 years after starting antiretroviral therapy. The receptor set was obtained from a woman in her late teens or twenties with HIV.

The chain employs TRBV6-4 and TRBJ2-1, with D perhaps matching TRBD2 (7 bases). The germline V gene encodes CDR1 MRHNA and CDR2 SNTAGT. V gave up 6 bases and J gave up 0 bases, with 12 bases separating them. This CDR3 is built from 15 residues. CDR3 DNA: TGTGCCAGCAGGAGGGAGGGGGACTCCTACAATGAGCAGTTCTTC. It yields the protein CASRREGDSYNEQFF.

The gene calls are TRBV27 and TRBJ1-5; D gene uncertain. The V gene lost 7 bases and the J gene lost 0 bases, with 4 bases spanning the gap. Germline CDR1 reads MNHEY; CDR2 reads SMNVEV (reference sequence). This CDR3 contains 12 residues. The CDR3 loop is CASTYSNQPQHF. The CDR3 nucleotides are TGTGCCAGCACTTATAGCAATCAGCCCCAGCATTTT.

V is TRBV27 and J is TRBJ2-1; 8 positions agree with TRBD1. J gave up 3 bases and V 5 bases, and 3 bases lay outside the gene matches. Germline-derived CDR1 and CDR2 are MNHEY and SMNVEV (reference sequence). The length of the CDR3 is 14 residues. CDR3 sequence reads: CASSPDRDYNEQFF. The CDR3 DNA follows: TGTGCCAGCAGTCCGGACAGGGACTACAATGAGCAGTTCTTC.

V usage is TRBV9 and J usage is TRBJ2-2, with 13 positions matching TRBD2. V was pared by 1 base and J by 2 bases, with 5 bases of the junction left unmatched. The CDR3 is 18 amino acids. The germline CDR1 and CDR2 sequences are SGDLS and YYNGEE. The CDR3 spells CASSVLGTSGINTGELFF. The CDR3 region has the DNA TGTGCCAGCAGCGTACTCGGGACTAGCGGGATAAACACCGGGGAGCTGTTTTTT.

V is TRBV6-1 and J is TRBJ2-7; TRBD2 might be the D (5 bases). Trimming pared 11 bases from V and 5 bases from J, leaving 16 bases between. The CDR3 consists of 12 residues. Germline-derived CDR1 and CDR2 are MNHNS and SASEGT. CDR3 in amino acids: CAPPGIVHEQYF. The CDR3, as DNA: TGTGCCCCCCCGGGGATCGTCCACGAGCAGTACTTC.

The chain combines TRBV7-6 with TRBJ2-7; 10 nucleotides agree with TRBD2. This CDR3 spans 16 amino acids. Looked up from germline, CDR1 is SGHVS and CDR2 is FNYEAQ. Trimming cost V 1 base and J 0 bases; bases outside gene matches: 3. CDR3: CASSLGTSGVSYEQYF. The CDR3 region has the DNA TGTGCCAGCAGCTTAGGAACTAGCGGGGTCTCCTACGAGCAGTACTTC.

The genes are TRBV27 and TRBJ2-5; 7 bases line up with TRBD2. V lost 4 bases to trimming and J lost 1 base; unmatched junction nucleotides: 6. Germline CDR1 reads MNHEY; CDR2 reads SMNVEV (reference sequence). This CDR3 comprises 15 residues. CDR3 region: CASSSWGGSQETQYF. The CDR3 nucleotides are TGTGCCAGCAGTTCTTGGGGGGGGAGCCAAGAGACCCAGTACTTC.

The chain is built from TRBV6-5 and TRBJ1-1; TRBD1 aligns across 10 bases. In germline, CDR1 is MNHEY, CDR2 SVGAGI. The V segment lost 4 bases and the J segment 4 bases; nucleotides outside the gene matches: 3. This CDR3 contains 14 residues. The CDR3 DNA sequence: TGTGCCAGCAGTTTAGGGACAGGGGTCACTGAAGCTTTCTTT. It translates to CASSLGTGVTEAFF.

This clone was detected a few times. The rearrangement joins TRBV19 to TRBJ2-1; 9 positions agree with TRBD2. From germline, CDR1 is LNHDA and CDR2 SQIVND (reference sequence). The CDR3 has 15 residues. With 3 bases clipped from V and 3 bases from J, the junction kept 3 bases outside the gene matches. The CDR3 DNA reads as TGTGCCAGTAGTATTACACTAGCGGGCTACAATGAGCAGTTCTTC. Protein: CASSITLAGYNEQFF.

V is TRBV11-2 and J is TRBJ2-7; 8 bases fit TRBD1. The CDR3 has 15 amino acids. From germline, CDR1 is SGHAT and CDR2 FQNNGV. After removal of 2 bases from V and 4 bases from J, the junction contained 7 bases not matched to a gene. CDR3 protein: CASSLSQGASYEQYF. For the CDR3, the DNA is TGTGCCAGCAGCTTAAGTCAGGGGGCGAGTTACGAGCAGTACTTC.

V gene TRBV7-3 combines with J gene TRBJ2-1, with D possibly TRBD1 on 6 matching bases. Per the germline V gene, CDR1 is SGHTA and CDR2 is FQGTGA. The CDR3 is 13 residues long. V lost 5 bases and J 8 bases, leaving 13 bases between the germline ends. CDR3 DNA sequence: TGTGCCAGCAGCCCCCGGGACACGGATGAGCAGTTCTTC. It encodes CASSPRDTDEQFF.